The clone carrying this T cell receptor (beta chain) has only a few counts. The sample comes from a study of patients and donors after allogeneic stem cell transplantation. TCRdb called the RT-PCR reads again in MiXCR, with one record for every CDR3 protein. The sample contains over 350,000 distinct CDR3 sequences, 15% to 20% of which appear only once. Sequences were obtained from blood, either unsorted or a sorted T cell fraction (not recorded which). The TCR originated in a human donor who was either an allogeneic HSCT recipient or a stem cell or donor lymphocyte infusion donor (not recorded which). It is not recorded whose cells these are; they may come from a transplant donor.

The CDR3 bases are TGTGCCAGCAGGAGCGGGGGGCAGGACGAGCAGTACTTC. Amino acid sequence: CASRSGGQDEQYF. This rearrangement joins TRBV4-2 to TRBJ2-7; 9 nucleotides match TRBD2. CDR3 size: 13 residues. Looked up from germline, CDR1 is LGHNA and CDR2 is YNFKEQ. The junction had 5 bases not matched to a gene; V was cut back by 6 bases and J by 5 bases.